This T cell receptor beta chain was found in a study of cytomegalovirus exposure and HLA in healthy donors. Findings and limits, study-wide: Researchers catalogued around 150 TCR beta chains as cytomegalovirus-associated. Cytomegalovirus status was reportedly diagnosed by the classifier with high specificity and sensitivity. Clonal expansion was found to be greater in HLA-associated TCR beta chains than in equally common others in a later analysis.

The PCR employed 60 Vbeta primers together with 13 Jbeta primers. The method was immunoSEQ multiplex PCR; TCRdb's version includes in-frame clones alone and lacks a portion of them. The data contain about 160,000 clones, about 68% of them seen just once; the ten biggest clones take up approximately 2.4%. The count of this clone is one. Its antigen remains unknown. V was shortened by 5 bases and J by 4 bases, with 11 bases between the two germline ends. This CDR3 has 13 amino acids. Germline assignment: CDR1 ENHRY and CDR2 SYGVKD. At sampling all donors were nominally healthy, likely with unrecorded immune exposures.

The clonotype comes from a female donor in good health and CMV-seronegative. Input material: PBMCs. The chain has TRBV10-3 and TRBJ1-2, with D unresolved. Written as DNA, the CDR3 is TGTGCCATCAGTTGGAGGGAGAGCTATGGCTACACCTTC. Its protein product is CAISWRESYGYTF.